This T cell receptor beta chain was sequenced for a study of CD8 T cells in Susac syndrome. This clonotype appeared a single time. The CDR3 has 14 amino acids. CDR1 MNHEY and CDR2 SMNVEV come from the germline V gene (reference sequence). Trimming pared 2 bases from V and 2 bases from J, leaving 7 bases between. A quantity of roughly 0.5 to 1 ug RNA underwent reverse transcription using random hexamers. immunoSEQ multiplex PCR amplified TCR beta CDR3 across 54 Vbeta, 13 Jbeta. TCRdb redid the calling of the immunoSEQ multiplex PCR reads with MiXCR, one entry per CDR3 protein. The sample shows roughly 140,000 distinct CDR3 sequences, around 94% of them seen only once.

The chain links TRBV27 to TRBJ1-5, with D unclear. The sequence came from a human donor in good health. Sequences were obtained from CD8+ T cells from PBMCs. CDR3 protein: CASSLKAGNQPQHF. The DNA for the CDR3 is TGTGCCAGCAGTTTAAAGGCTGGCAATCAGCCCCAGCATTTT.